These 25 T cell receptor beta chains came from one sample sequenced in a study of cytomegalovirus exposure and HLA in healthy donors (dated by TCRdb to about 2017). The library was produced with the immunoSEQ multiplex PCR assay. For the multiplex PCR, a mixture combining 60 forward primers for TCR Vbeta segments and 13 reverse primers for TCR Jbeta segments was used. TCRdb's version of the immuneACCESS table is confined to in-frame rearrangements and falls short of the full clone set. An unresolved V gene accounts for under half of the shortfall where checked; the remainder is of unknown origin. The sample includes some 140,000 clones, with around four fifths observed a single time. Clones ranked in the top ten supply around 4.8% of the sample. The sample taken for sequencing was PBMCs. Receptors were obtained from a man aged 25-40 years in good health.

This clone was observed once. The V gene is TRBV9, the J gene TRBJ2-3, with D possibly being TRBD2 (7 bases). This CDR3 contains 16 residues. The germline CDR1 and CDR2 sequences are SGDLS and YYNGEE. V was shortened by 0 bases and J by 3 bases, with 14 bases between the two germline ends. The CDR3 coding sequence is TGTGCCAGCAGCGTAGGGGGGGGCGGAGCGACAGATACGCAGTATTTT. This codes for CASSVGGGGATDTQYF.

The rearrangement links TRBV7-8 to TRBJ2-5; D is perhaps TRBD2 (6 bases). V was trimmed by 6 bases and J by 4 bases, leaving 21 bases between them. This CDR3 has 16 residues. Germline V gene sequence: CDR1 SGHVS, CDR2 FQNEAQ. DNA for the CDR3: TGTGCCAGCAGATGGTTGGGGGACTTATTTTTAGAGACCCAGTACTTC. This codes for CASRWLGDLFLETQYF.

The chain joins TRBV5-3 to TRBJ2-5; 11 bases agree with TRBD2. TRBV5-3 is an open reading frame whose function is uncertain. V dropped 1 base and J dropped 2; count of bases not matched to a gene: 13. The CDR3 contains 19 residues. CDR3 in DNA: TGTGCCAGAAGCTTGAATCTAGCGGGAGGCCTAGGGATACAAGAGACCCAGTACTTC. It specifies CARSLNLAGGLGIQETQYF.

The rearrangement links TRBV15 to TRBJ2-7; 10 nucleotides match TRBD1. The CDR3 loop spans 14 amino acids. The junction had 7 bases not matched to a gene; V was cut back by 5 bases and J by 6 bases. Germline V gene lookup returns CDR1 LNHNV and CDR2 YYDKDF (reference sequence). The CDR3 here is CATSPEGDRGEQYF. CDR3 bases: TGTGCCACCAGCCCCGAAGGGGACAGGGGCGAGCAGTACTTC. Looking up the rest from reference TRBV15 and TRBJ2-7 gives the full variable domain: DAMVIQNPRYQVTQFGKPVTLSCSQTLNHNVMYWYQQKSSQAPKLLFHYYDKDFNNEADTPDNFQSRRPNTSFCFLDIRSPGLGDTAMYLCATSPEGDRGEQYFGPGTRLTVT.

This clone was detected only once. The gene calls are TRBV29-1 and TRBJ2-4, with 7 positions matching TRBD2. V lost 1 base to trimming and J lost 8 bases; unmatched junction nucleotides: 8. CDR1 SQVTM and CDR2 ANQGSEA come from the germline V gene. The CDR3 is made up of 14 amino acids. CDR3 loop: CSVEAGGRGDIQYF. The DNA for the CDR3 is TGCAGCGTTGAAGCGGGCGGTCGGGGGGACATTCAGTACTTC.

The J gene is TRBJ2-5, the V gene TRBV7-9; 9 positions match TRBD2. The V segment lost 5 bases and the J segment 5 bases; nucleotides outside the gene matches: 9. Germline V lookup: CDR1 SEHNR, CDR2 FQNEAQ (reference sequence). This CDR3 has 15 residues. The CDR3 sequence: CASSPLAGIGETQYF. Here the CDR3 DNA reads TGTGCCAGCAGCCCTCTAGCGGGAATCGGGGAGACCCAGTACTTC.

The chain combines TRBV7-3 with TRBJ2-1; 8 bases align to TRBD1. Trimming removed 4 bases from V and 0 bases from J; junction bases left unmatched: 5. The CDR3 loop spans 16 amino acids. The germline V gene encodes CDR1 SGHTA and CDR2 FQGTGA. The CDR3 reads CASSWDRTPSYNEQFF. The CDR3 DNA sequence: TGTGCCAGCAGCTGGGACAGGACCCCCTCCTACAATGAGCAGTTCTTC. Filled out from reference TRBV7-3 and TRBJ2-1, the complete variable domain reads GAGVSQTPSNKVTEKGKYVELRCDPISGHTALYWYRQSLGQGPEFLIYFQGTGAADDSGLPNDRFFAVRPEGSVSTLKIQRTERGDSAVYLCASSWDRTPSYNEQFFGPGTRLTVL.

This clone is a singleton in its sample. The chain links TRBV6-5 to TRBJ2-3; unclear D gene. Germline V gene lookup returns CDR1 MNHEY and CDR2 SVGAGI. The CDR3 is 16 residues long. V shed 2 bases and J shed 1 base, with 13 bases lying between them. CDR3 sequence reads: CASSYVAAEGTDTQYF. CDR3 sequence (DNA): TGTGCCAGCAGTTACGTTGCCGCCGAGGGCACAGATACGCAGTATTTT.

This chain connects TRBV29-1 to TRBJ2-7; 9 bases line up with TRBD2. Germline-derived CDR1 and CDR2 are SQVTM and ANQGSEA. The CDR3 is made up of 18 amino acids. V was clipped by 0 bases and J by 3 bases; unmatched bases: 15. The CDR3 here is CSVEDLQGLAGNFYEQYF. The CDR3 nucleotides are TGCAGCGTTGAAGATCTTCAAGGCCTAGCGGGGAATTTCTACGAGCAGTACTTC.

The genes are TRBV5-1 and TRBJ2-1; D is uncertain. Germline values: CDR1 SGHRS, CDR2 YFSETQ. The CDR3 is made up of 14 amino acids. V was clipped by 3 bases and J by 7 bases, with 14 bases between them. CDR3 loop: CASSSNPPLNEQFF. The CDR3 DNA reads as TGCGCCAGCAGCTCTAACCCCCCGCTTAATGAGCAGTTCTTC.

A few counts support this clone. The genes are TRBV7-2 and TRBJ1-5; D perhaps matches TRBD1 (5 bases). V gave up 0 bases and J gave up 4 bases, with 10 bases separating them. The CDR3 is 15 amino acids. Germline CDR1 is SGHTA and CDR2 is FQGNSA. The CDR3 sequence is CASSLAGQVNQPQHF. CDR3 bases: TGTGCCAGCAGCTTAGCGGGGCAGGTGAATCAGCCCCAGCATTTT.

This rearrangement joins TRBV11-3 to TRBJ2-3; D unresolved. Germline V gene data show CDR1 as SGHNT and CDR2 as YENEEA. Trimming took 8 bases from V and 4 from J, leaving 7 bases between them. The CDR3 contains 11 residues. Here the CDR3 reads CASGSADTQYF. The CDR3 DNA sequence: TGTGCCAGCGGCAGCGCAGATACGCAGTATTTT. Variable domain in full (rest from reference TRBV11-3 and TRBJ2-3): EAGVVQSPRYKIIEKKQPVAFWCNPISGHNTLYWYLQNLGQGPELLIRYENEEAVDDSQLPKDRFSAERLKGVDSTLKIQPAELGDSAVYLCASGSADTQYFGPGTRLTVL.

V is TRBV15 and J is TRBJ2-3; 10 bases agree with TRBD1. Germline V CDR1 and CDR2: LNHNV, YYDKDF (reference sequence). The CDR3 consists of 17 residues. J gave up 6 bases and V 1 base, and 10 bases lay outside the gene matches. In DNA form, the CDR3 reads TGTGCCACCAGCAGAGCCCTTGGACAGGGGGTAAGGGATACGCAGTATTTT. Protein: CATSRALGQGVRDTQYF.

This clone appeared a single time. The chain links TRBV7-7 to TRBJ2-1; TRBD2 agrees at 9 bases. This CDR3 contains 14 residues. CDR1 and CDR2 from the germline V gene are SSHAT and FNYEAQ (reference sequence). J lost 5 bases, V lost 8 bases, and 7 bases had no gene match. CDR3 coding DNA: TGTGCCAGCGGGGCTAGCGGGACAAACAATGAGCAGTTCTTC. It specifies CASGASGTNNEQFF.

The CDR3 is CASSFNNEQFF. The CDR3 region has the DNA TGTGCCAGCAGCTTTAACAATGAGCAGTTCTTC. The rearrangement links TRBV11-3 to TRBJ2-1; D is uncertain. Trimming shortened V by 3 bases and J by 5 bases, and 2 bases separated the two germline ends. This CDR3 has 11 amino acids. Per germline, CDR1 SGHNT and CDR2 YENEEA.

This rearrangement joins TRBV19 to TRBJ2-1; D is perhaps TRBD2 (5 bases). CDR3 length: 14 residues. In germline, CDR1 is LNHDA, CDR2 SQIVND (reference sequence). Deletions cut 7 bases from V and 9 bases from J, with 19 bases between. For the CDR3, the DNA is TGTGCCAGTACCCCGTATACAATGAGCGGTGAGCAGTTCTTC. This translates into CASTPYTMSGEQFF.

The chain carries TRBV2 and TRBJ2-3; D not certain. The V gene's germline CDR1 is SNHLY and CDR2 FYNNEI. Trimming removed 0 bases at V and 7 bases at J, with 11 bases between. The CDR3 is 14 amino acids. CDR3 DNA sequence: TGTGCCAGCAGTGAAGCTTTAGAATTACATACGCAGTATTTT. It specifies CASSEALELHTQYF.

The chain carries TRBV6-5 and TRBJ2-7; 10 positions agree with TRBD2. The germline CDR1 and CDR2 sequences are MNHEY and SVGAGI. The CDR3 sequence is 14 residues long. Unmatched junction bases numbered 6, after V lost 2 bases and J lost 8 bases. The CDR3 here is CASSYEREGRQQYF. The DNA for the CDR3 is TGTGCCAGCAGTTACGAGCGGGAGGGCCGACAGCAGTACTTC.

The V gene is TRBV28, the J gene TRBJ1-5; D is possibly TRBD1 (5 bases). The CDR3 has 16 residues. In germline, CDR1 is MDHEN, CDR2 SYDVKM. V lost 6 bases and J lost 2, with 17 bases in between. CDR3: CASRGRGEVGNQPQHF. The CDR3, as DNA: TGTGCCAGCAGGGGTCGGGGGGAGGTGGGCAATCAGCCCCAGCATTTT.

The chain couples TRBV5-1 to TRBJ2-6, with 9 positions matching TRBD1. The J segment lost 1 base and the V segment lost 4 bases, leaving 9 bases of the junction unmatched. The length of the CDR3 is 18 residues. Germline V gene data show CDR1 as SGHRS and CDR2 as YFSETQ. The CDR3 sequence is CASSPSGTGISGANVLTF. CDR3 bases: TGCGCCAGCAGCCCATCCGGGACAGGGATATCTGGGGCCAACGTCCTGACTTTC.

This chain uses TRBV28 with TRBJ2-3, with D hard to call. V was clipped by 3 bases and J by 10 bases, with 8 bases between them. Looked up from germline, CDR1 is MDHEN and CDR2 is SYDVKM. The CDR3 is made up of 11 amino acids. CDR3 DNA sequence: TGTGCCAGCAGTTTTAGTTATGCGCAGTATTTT. It specifies CASSFSYAQYF. The full variable domain, in which reference TRBV28 and TRBJ2-3 provide the parts outside the CDR3, is DVKVTQSSRYLVKRTGEKVFLECVQDMDHENMFWYRQDPGLGLRLIYFSYDVKMKEKGDIPEGYSVSREKKERFSLILESASTNQTSMYLCASSFSYAQYFGPGTRLTVL.

The chain's CDR3 is CASSREGRSEQYF. CDR3 nucleotides: TGTGCCAGCAGCCGGGAAGGACGGTCCGAGCAGTACTTC. The genes are TRBV7-2 and TRBJ2-5; tentatively, D is TRBD2 (5 bases). The J call may be incorrect, as the DNA end agrees better with TRBJ2-7. Germline lookup yields CDR1 SGHTA and CDR2 FQGNSA. This CDR3 is built from 13 residues.

The chain combines TRBV30 with TRBJ2-1; 7 nucleotides agree with TRBD2. V was pared by 2 bases and J by 4 bases, with 5 bases of the junction left unmatched. The germline V gene has CDR1 GTSNPN and CDR2 SVGIG (reference sequence). This CDR3 comprises 14 residues. CDR3 loop: CAWSSGTFYNEQFF. Here the CDR3 DNA reads TGTGCCTGGAGTAGCGGGACCTTTTACAATGAGCAGTTCTTC.

This clone was observed once. This sequence joins TRBV5-4 and TRBJ2-1; D possibly corresponds to TRBD2 (6 bases). This CDR3 region has 15 residues. V was shortened by 4 bases and J by 3 bases, with 14 bases between the two germline ends. The germline CDR1 and CDR2 sequences are SGHNT and YYREEE (reference sequence). CDR3 coding DNA: TGTGCCAGCAGCGCTGCTGTGGGGGGCTACAATGAGCAGTTCTTC. Translating it yields CASSAAVGGYNEQFF.

The chain links TRBV6-6 to TRBJ2-7, with 7 bases identical to TRBD2. V was clipped by 2 bases and J by 5 bases; unmatched bases: 6. Germline V CDR1 and CDR2: MNHNY, SVGAGI (reference sequence). CDR3 size: 14 residues. CDR3 nucleotides: TGTGCCAGCAGTTACGGGGGGGGAGAGCACGAGCAGTACTTC. Protein product: CASSYGGGEHEQYF.